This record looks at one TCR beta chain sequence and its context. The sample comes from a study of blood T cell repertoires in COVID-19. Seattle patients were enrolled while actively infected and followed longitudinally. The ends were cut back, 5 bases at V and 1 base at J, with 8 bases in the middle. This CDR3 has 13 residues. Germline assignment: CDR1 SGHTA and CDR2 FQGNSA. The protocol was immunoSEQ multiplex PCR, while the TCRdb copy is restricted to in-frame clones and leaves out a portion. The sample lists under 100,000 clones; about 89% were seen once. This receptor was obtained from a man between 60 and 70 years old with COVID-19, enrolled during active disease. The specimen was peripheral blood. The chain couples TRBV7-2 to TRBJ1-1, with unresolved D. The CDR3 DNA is TGTGCCAGCAGCCCCCGGGGGAACACTGAAGCTTTCTTT. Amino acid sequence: CASSPRGNTEAFF. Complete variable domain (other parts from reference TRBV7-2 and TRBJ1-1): GAGVSQSPSNKVTEKGKDVELRCDPISGHTALYWYRQSLGQGLEFLIYFQGNSAPDKSGLPSDRFSAERTGGSVSTLTIQRTQQEDSAVYLCASSPRGNTEAFFGQGTRLTVV.